This TCR beta chain was obtained from a study of cytomegalovirus exposure and HLA in healthy donors. The germline V gene encodes CDR1 MGHRA and CDR2 YSYEKL. J gave up 1 base and V 2 bases, and 3 bases lay outside the gene matches. The CDR3 runs to 16 residues. Regarding this clone: The target antigen is unknown.

Whole-study findings and limits: Among TCR beta chains, those listed as cytomegalovirus-associated numbered around 180.

PCR used 60 Vbeta primers and 13 Jbeta primers. Measured with immunoSEQ multiplex PCR; TCRdb has only the in-frame clones, and not every one. The sample includes around 130,000 clones, roughly 88% of them seen just once. The specimen sequenced was PBMCs. The TCR originated in a woman in her forties in good health and CMV-seronegative. The chain links TRBV4-1 to TRBJ1-5; 9 nucleotides line up with TRBD1. The CDR3 here is CASSQRDRGSNQPQHF. CDR3 bases: TGCGCCAGCAGCCAACGTGACAGGGGGAGCAATCAGCCCCAGCATTTT.